These T cell receptor beta chains were read from a single sample in a study of blood T cell repertoires in COVID-19. Here immunoSEQ multiplex PCR was the method, and the copy in TCRdb shows in-frame clones only, minus some. The sample lists tens of thousands of clones; roughly nine tenths were seen once. Material: peripheral blood. The receptors shown here come from a man in his 70s with active COVID-19. Each CDR3 is given with its conserved first and last residue. Fields, in order: clone size, D gene, V gene, J gene, CDR3 protein, CDR3 DNA. D genes are given only for firm matches. Only some rows state a clone size, as once, few, many or a class for expanded clones.

once	-	TRBV30	TRBJ1-4	CAVARGLGEKLFF	TGTGCCGTTGCACGAGGGCTAGGGGAAAAACTGTTTTTT
-	TRBD1	TRBV5-5	TRBJ1-6	CASSLVGTGGSNSPLHF	TGTGCCAGCAGCTTGGTAGGGACAGGGGGCTCGAATTCACCCCTCCACTTT
-	-	TRBV6-2/TRBV6-3	TRBJ2-1	CASSRGLEQFF	TGTGCCAGCAGCCGAGGACTAGAGCAGTTCTTC
-	TRBD1	TRBV3-1/TRBV3-2	TRBJ1-2	CASSLGTGANYGYTF	TGTGCCAGCAGCCTCGGGACAGGGGCTAACTATGGCTACACCTTC
-	-	TRBV5-4	TRBJ1-1	CASSLDSYTEAFF	TGTGCCAGCAGCTTGGACAGTTACACTGAAGCTTTCTTT
-	TRBD2	TRBV5-5	TRBJ2-1	CASSHLAGNSYNEQFF	TGTGCCAGCAGCCACCTAGCGGGGAACTCCTACAATGAGCAGTTCTTC
-	TRBD1	TRBV7-9	TRBJ2-7	CASSGEDRDAYEQYF	TGTGCCAGCAGCGGCGAGGACAGGGACGCCTACGAGCAGTACTTC
-	-	TRBV18	TRBJ1-5	CASSPRQISNQPQHF	TGTGCCAGCTCACCACGCCAGATTAGCAATCAGCCCCAGCATTTT
-	TRBD1	TRBV7-8	TRBJ1-5	CASSPEGGAGQPQHF	TGTGCCAGCAGCCCAGAAGGGGGCGCGGGTCAGCCCCAGCATTTT
once	-	TRBV19	TRBJ1-5	CASSLLEWGHGNQPQHF	TGTGCCAGTAGTCTTCTTGAATGGGGGCACGGCAATCAGCCCCAGCATTTT
few	TRBD2	TRBV29-1	TRBJ2-7	CSVRAGGSYEQYF	TGCAGCGTTCGGGCGGGGGGATCCTACGAGCAGTACTTC
-	TRBD1	TRBV2	TRBJ2-7	CASTSTGSEQYF	TGTGCCAGCACGTCGACAGGGAGCGAGCAGTACTTC
-	-	TRBV4-2	TRBJ1-2	CASSQEGENYGYTF	TGTGCCAGCAGCCAAGAAGGGGAAAACTATGGCTACACCTTC
once	-	TRBV29-1	TRBJ2-1	CSGETGTYNEQFF	TGCAGCGGAGAGACAGGAACTTACAATGAGCAGTTCTTC
-	-	TRBV6-5	TRBJ2-3	CASSYSRGYTDTQYF	TGTGCCAGCAGTTACTCGAGAGGGTACACAGATACGCAGTATTTT
-	-	TRBV3-1/TRBV3-2	TRBJ1-5	CASSPDGGSQPQHF	TGTGCCAGCAGCCCCGACGGGGGGAGCCAGCCCCAGCATTTT
-	-	TRBV18	TRBJ2-2	CASSPPSEPGELFF	TGTGCCAGCTCACCACCGAGTGAGCCCGGGGAGCTGTTTTTT
-	-	TRBV6-1	TRBJ1-2	CASSESGVEGAHGYTF	TGTGCCAGCAGTGAAAGTGGGGTTGAGGGCGCGCATGGCTACACCTTC
-	TRBD2	TRBV10-3	TRBJ2-5	CATNFDSGRKTQYF	TGTGCCACCAACTTCGATAGCGGGAGAAAGACCCAGTACTTC
-	-	TRBV19	TRBJ2-5	CASSMARGKETQYF	TGTGCCAGTAGTATGGCCAGGGGTAAAGAGACCCAGTACTTC
-	TRBD2	TRBV4-1	TRBJ2-3	CASSQDRLAGTDTQYF	TGCGCCAGCAGCCAAGATAGACTAGCGGGAACAGATACGCAGTATTTT
once	-	TRBV28	TRBJ2-7	CASRGTGYSYEQYF	TGTGCCAGCAGGGGCACAGGATACTCCTACGAGCAGTACTTT
-	-	TRBV30	TRBJ2-3	CAWTRTSTDTQYF	TGTGCCTGGACTAGGACTAGCACAGATACGCAGTATTTT
-	TRBD2	TRBV5-4	TRBJ2-5	CASSLGWASGRGVQETQYF	TGTGCCAGCAGCTTGGGTTGGGCTAGCGGGAGAGGGGTCCAAGAGACCCAGTACTTC
-	TRBD1	TRBV6-5	TRBJ2-1	CASRTDRVNEQFF	TGTGCCAGCAGGACGGACAGGGTCAATGAGCAGTTCTTC
-	TRBD1	TRBV7-9	TRBJ1-2	CASSRRDRGLGGYTF	TGTGCCAGCAGCCGCCGGGACAGGGGATTGGGTGGCTACACCTTC
-	-	TRBV30	TRBJ2-7	CAWTDITYEQYF	TGTGCCTGGACCGACATAACCTACGAGCAGTACTTC
-	TRBD2	TRBV19	TRBJ2-7	CASSSGRNAEQYF	TGTGCCAGTAGTAGCGGGAGGAATGCTGAGCAGTACTTC
-	-	TRBV5-5	TRBJ1-4	CASSLGRGGEKLFF	TGTGCCAGCAGCTTGGGGCGCGGGGGCGAAAAACTGTTTTTT
-	-	TRBV30	TRBJ1-2	CAWKLAGGYGYTF	TGTGCCTGGAAGTTGGCGGGCGGCTATGGCTACACCTTC
-	TRBD2	TRBV6-5	TRBJ2-7	CASSRGGTSSHEQYF	TGTGCCAGCAGCCGGGGGGGGACTAGCAGCCACGAGCAGTACTTC
-	TRBD1	TRBV24-1	TRBJ2-2	CATSVQGAGTGELFF	TGTGCCACCAGTGTACAGGGGGCCGGCACCGGGGAGCTGTTTTTT
-	TRBD2	TRBV2	TRBJ2-1	CASRDSGTVSYNEQFF	TGTGCCAGCAGGGATAGCGGGACTGTCTCCTACAATGAGCAGTTCTTC
-	-	TRBV30	TRBJ1-1	CAWIWGRPNTEAFF	TGTGCCTGGATCTGGGGCAGGCCTAACACTGAAGCTTTCTTT
-	TRBD1	TRBV15	TRBJ1-1	CATSRDRQGEIRAFF	TGTGCCACCAGCAGAGATCGGCAGGGGGAAATCCGGGCTTTCTTT
-	TRBD1	TRBV19	TRBJ2-2	CGAQGESNTGELFF	TGTGGGGCTCAGGGGGAATCGAACACCGGGGAGCTGTTTTTT
few	-	TRBV6-5	TRBJ1-1	CASRRTGEAFF	TGTGCCAGCAGAAGAACAGGAGAAGCTTTCTTT
-	-	TRBV5-6	TRBJ1-3	CASSLDWALGNTIYF	TGTGCCAGCAGCTTGGATTGGGCGTTAGGAAACACCATATATTTT
-	TRBD1	TRBV2	TRBJ2-1	CASRADRSLFNEQFF	TGTGCCAGCAGGGCGGACAGGTCATTATTCAATGAGCAGTTCTTC
-	-	TRBV12-3/TRBV12-4	TRBJ1-1	CAVQTGNTEAFF	TGTGCCGTACAAACAGGCAACACTGAAGCTTTCTTT
-	TRBD2	TRBV27	TRBJ2-5	CASSRTSGMETQYF	TGTGCCAGCAGTCGGACTAGCGGGATGGAGACCCAGTACTTC
few	-	TRBV1	TRBJ1-6	CTSSQQREKTGTGRSPLHF	TGCACCAGCAGCCAACAAAGAGAAAAAACCGGGACAGGGAGGTCACCCCTCCACTTT